These T cell receptor beta chains were read from a single sample in a study of neurological immune-mediated disorders. TCRdb reprocessed the 5' RACE reads via MiXCR and lists one record per CDR3 protein. The data show roughly 100,000 distinct CDR3 sequences, 3% to 4% seen once. Sequenced sample: PBMCs. The origin of the receptors is a woman younger than 35 with multiple sclerosis. Each CDR3 is given with its conserved first and last residue. The D gene is left open where the match is weak. Clone size is given as once, few, many or a size class.

D,V,J,size,DNA,CDR3
TRBD1,TRBV7-9,TRBJ1-2,many,TGTGCCAGCAGCTACGGGACAGGGGTCTATGGCTACACCTTC,CASSYGTGVYGYTF
NA,TRBV29-1,TRBJ1-1,many,TGCAGCGTTGCGAGGCCGGACCTGAACACTGAAGCTTTCTTT,CSVARPDLNTEAFF
NA,TRBV12-3/TRBV12-4,TRBJ1-2,many,TGTGCCAGCCGACAGGAGCGCCCATACTATGGCTACACCTTC,CASRQERPYYGYTF
TRBD2,TRBV6-1,TRBJ2-2,many,TGTGCCAGCAGCCCGCTGACTAGCGAGTTAACCGGGGAGCTGTTTTTT,CASSPLTSELTGELFF
NA,TRBV7-2,TRBJ2-7,many,TGTGCCAGCAGCAGCTCTGGGGCCTCCTACGAGCAGTACTTC,CASSSSGASYEQYF
NA,TRBV20-1,TRBJ1-2,many,TGCAGTGCTAGACGGGGAGGCTATGGCTACACCTTC,CSARRGGYGYTF
TRBD1,TRBV7-3,TRBJ1-4,many,TGTGCCAGCAGCTCAACAGGGGGCTTCGAAAAACTGTTTTTT,CASSSTGGFEKLFF
TRBD1,TRBV24-1,TRBJ2-5,many,TGTGCCACCAGTGACCGGACAGGGGAAGAGACCCAGTACTTC,CATSDRTGEETQYF
NA,TRBV4-2,TRBJ1-6,many,TGTGCCAGCAGCCAAGAGGGTCAGTCGGGCTCCTATAATTCACCCCTCCACTTT,CASSQEGQSGSYNSPLHF
TRBD2,TRBV2,TRBJ2-7,once,TGTGCCAGCAGTGTCGGGGGGTTCTACTACGAGCAGTACTTC,CASSVGGFYYEQYF
NA,TRBV7-2,TRBJ2-5,many,TGTGCCAGCAGCTTAAGACTCACTCGGGAGACCCAGTACTTC,CASSLRLTRETQYF
NA,TRBV5-1,TRBJ1-2,many,TGCGCCAGCAGCTTAGGTGGCTCGGATGGCTACACCTTC,CASSLGGSDGYTF
NA,TRBV5-1,TRBJ1-1,many,TGCGCCAGCAGCTTTGGGACTACCATGAACACTGAAGCTTTCTTT,CASSFGTTMNTEAFF
TRBD1,TRBV12-3/TRBV12-4,TRBJ1-4,many,TGTGCCAGCAGTTCGGGACAGGGCACAACTAATGAAAAACTGTTTTTT,CASSSGQGTTNEKLFF
NA,TRBV6-1,TRBJ2-3,few,TGTGCCAGCAAGGCGGGTAGCACAGATACGCAGTATTTT,CASKAGSTDTQYF
NA,TRBV5-6,TRBJ2-5,many,TGTGCCAGCAGCTTGGCTGGGGCTAGTAGGGAAGAGACCCAGTACTTC,CASSLAGASREETQYF
NA,TRBV20-1,TRBJ2-7,few,TGCAGTGCTAGAAGGGCAGGAGCCCACGAGCAGTACTTC,CSARRAGAHEQYF
NA,TRBV10-2,TRBJ2-3,many,TGCGCCAGCAGGACCGGGACCGATCAGTATTTT,CASRTGTDQYF
TRBD1,TRBV10-3,TRBJ1-1,many,TGTGCCATCAGTGTGGGTACCGGACAGGGGAGCACTGAAGCTTTCTTT,CAISVGTGQGSTEAFF
NA,TRBV3-1,TRBJ2-7,many,TGTGCCAGCAGCCCCCCGTGGGGAATCGAGCAGTACTTC,CASSPPWGIEQYF
NA,TRBV4-2,TRBJ1-6,many,TGTGCCAGCAGCCCTCAGGCGGAGATGAGCTCCTATAATTCACCCCTCCACTTT,CASSPQAEMSSYNSPLHF
TRBD1,TRBV5-1,TRBJ2-7,many,TGCGCCAGCAGCCCCACAGGGGCCGAGCAGTACTTC,CASSPTGAEQYF
TRBD1,TRBV20-1,TRBJ1-1,many,TGCAGTGCTAGACAAAGACAGGGGATCACTGAAGCTTTCTTT,CSARQRQGITEAFF
NA,TRBV7-9,TRBJ1-1,many,TGTGCCAGCAGCCCGGACAGATTGAAGAACACTGAAGCTTTCTTT,CASSPDRLKNTEAFF
TRBD1,TRBV5-1,TRBJ2-3,many,TGCGCCAGCAGCCAACTTTCTACCGGGACAGGGTACACAGATACGCAGTATTTT,CASSQLSTGTGYTDTQYF
NA,TRBV20-1,TRBJ2-1,few,TGCAGTGCTAGAGCGTCTAGGCCACCCTACAATGAGCAGTTCTTC,CSARASRPPYNEQFF
NA,TRBV7-7,TRBJ2-2,many,TGTGCCAGCAGCTTAGCTCTAGCATCCCTGGGCACCGGGGAGCTGTTTTTT,CASSLALASLGTGELFF
NA,TRBV28,TRBJ2-3,many,TGTGCCAGCGTGACGGGAGCTACAGATACGCAGTATTTT,CASVTGATDTQYF
TRBD1,TRBV25-1,TRBJ1-2,many,TGTGCCAGCAGTACGGGACAGGGGGATGGCTACACCTTC,CASSTGQGDGYTF
TRBD2,TRBV7-9,TRBJ2-3,many,TGTGCCAGCAGCTGGCCTGGAGCGGGGGCGAGGACAGATACGCAGTATTTT,CASSWPGAGARTDTQYF
NA,TRBV11-2,TRBJ1-1,many,TGTGCCAGCAGCTTAGGACAGTCGAGCACTGAAGCTTTCTTT,CASSLGQSSTEAFF
TRBD2,TRBV10-3,TRBJ2-5,many,TGTGCCATCAGTGATCCCGGGACTACCCAAGAGACCCAGTACTTC,CAISDPGTTQETQYF
NA,TRBV12-3/TRBV12-4,TRBJ1-3,many,TGTGCCAGCAGCCCAGGGTTCGGTGCGAGAATCTCTGGAAACACCATATATTTT,CASSPGFGARISGNTIYF
TRBD1,TRBV7-3,TRBJ1-1,many,TGTGCCAGCAGCCCCCCGGACAGGGCAGAAGCTTTCTTT,CASSPPDRAEAFF
NA,TRBV25-1,TRBJ2-7,many,TGTGCCAGCCACAAAGCGGTTGACTCCTACGAGCAGTACTTC,CASHKAVDSYEQYF
NA,TRBV5-1,TRBJ2-4,many,TGCGCCAGCAGCTTCCAGGCCACGGGACAAAACATTCAGTACTTC,CASSFQATGQNIQYF
TRBD1,TRBV6-5,TRBJ1-4,many,TGTGCCAGCAGTTACTCGACGGGACAGATTAATGAAAAACTGTTTTTT,CASSYSTGQINEKLFF
NA,TRBV5-1,TRBJ2-7,many,TGCGCCAGCAGCTCGAGCTCCTACGAGCAGTACTTC,CASSSSSYEQYF
TRBD2,TRBV15,TRBJ2-1,many,TGTGCCACCAGCAGAGATGGACTAGCGGTAAATGAGCAGTTCTTC,CATSRDGLAVNEQFF
NA,TRBV29-1,TRBJ1-1,many,TGCAGCGGTATGAACACTGAAGCTTTCTTT,CSGMNTEAFF
NA,TRBV20-1,TRBJ2-2,many,TGCAGTGCTAGAGCGTTATCCGGGGTGACCGGGGAGCTGTTTTTT,CSARALSGVTGELFF
NA,TRBV7-8,TRBJ2-2,many,TGTGCCAGCAGCTTTGAACCCCTAGGTGGGGACACCGGGGAGCTGTTTTTT,CASSFEPLGGDTGELFF
TRBD1,TRBV12-3/TRBV12-4,TRBJ1-1,many,TGTGCCAGCAGTTCACGGGGACAGGGGATCAACACTGAAGCTTTCTTT,CASSSRGQGINTEAFF
NA,TRBV6-5,TRBJ1-1,many,TGTGCCAGCAGTTACTCGCAAGGGTCAACAGTGAACACTGAAGCTTTCTTT,CASSYSQGSTVNTEAFF
TRBD1,TRBV2,TRBJ2-7,few,TGTGCCAGCTACACAGGGGGTAACTACGAGCAGTACTTC,CASYTGGNYEQYF
TRBD1,TRBV10-3,TRBJ2-7,many,TGTGCCAGTGGACAGGGGGTAGTCTCCGAGCAGTACTTC,CASGQGVVSEQYF
NA,TRBV29-1,TRBJ1-2,many,TGCAGCGTTGAAGACGGGGGGCGGATCTACACCTTC,CSVEDGGRIYTF
NA,TRBV4-1,TRBJ2-7,many,TGCGCCAGCAGCCAAGGGGACGTCTACGAGCAGTACTTC,CASSQGDVYEQYF